The TCR beta chain described here comes from a study of T-cell reconstitution after alpha-beta-depleted transplantation in children. The TCRbeta library was prepared with unique molecular identifiers. Each CDR3 protein is one row after TCRdb ran MiXCR on the PCR reads. The data show about 360,000 distinct CDR3 sequences, with 13% seen just once and about 4.5% held by the top ten. The V gene's germline CDR1 is SGHTA and CDR2 FQGNSA. This CDR3 has 14 residues. Losses at the gene ends were 5 bases for V and 6 bases for J; bases not matched to a gene: 7. This clonotype came up a few times. The J gene is TRBJ1-5, the V gene TRBV7-2; TRBD1 matches at 7 bases. The origin of this receptor is a human donor who donated a stem cell graft to a child with Fanconi anemia. Sequencing was performed on PBMCs, taken from the stem cell graft. The CDR3, as DNA: TGTGCCAGCAGCGGGGACAGTTTTAGTCAGCCCCAGCATTTT. Encoded protein: CASSGDSFSQPQHF.